The 31 T cell receptor beta chains given below trace back to one sample, sequenced in a study of response to subunit inactivated influenza vaccine. Using its own MiXCR run on the RT-PCR reads, TCRdb lists one record per CDR3 protein. The data contain roughly 290,000 distinct CDR3 sequences, 21% of them seen just once; the ten biggest clones take up 10%. The input for sequencing was PBMCs from blood, taken about 20 months after vaccination. These receptors originate from a man aged 45 to 70 who received an inactivated influenza vaccine.

This clonotype has a count of ten or more. The chain has TRBV18 and TRBJ1-2, with D possibly being TRBD1 (6 bases). Germline values: CDR1 KGHSH, CDR2 LQKENI. The CDR3 contains 16 residues. The V gene lost 6 bases and the J gene lost 1 base, with 18 bases spanning the gap. This chain's CDR3 is CASSVVGTTLNYGYTF. CDR3 bases: TGTGCCAGCTCCGTTGTCGGGACAACCCTTAACTATGGCTACACCTTC.

J is TRBJ1-2 and V is TRBV3-1, with a tentative D call TRBD1 (5 bases). The germline gives CDR1 LGHDT, CDR2 YNNKEL (reference sequence). This CDR3 is built from 13 residues. Trimming shortened V by 3 bases and J by 2 bases, and 7 bases separated the two germline ends. The CDR3 DNA follows: TGTGCCAGCAGCCACCAGGGAAACTATGGCTACACCTTC. This gives the protein CASSHQGNYGYTF.

This clonotype occurred many times. The V call is TRBV3-1, the J call TRBJ1-2; D not resolved. CDR1 and CDR2 (germline): LGHDT, YNNKEL (reference sequence). V shed 1 base and J shed 1 base, with 4 bases lying between them. This CDR3 has 13 amino acids. CDR3 bases: TGTGCCAGCAGCCAAGGCAGTAACTATGGCTACACCTTC. Amino acids: CASSQGSNYGYTF.

In this sample, this clonotype turned up a few times. The chain links TRBV7-9 to TRBJ2-3, with D tentatively TRBD1 (5 bases). The CDR3 runs to 13 residues. Trimming shortened V by 5 bases and J by 5 bases, and 11 bases separated the two germline ends. The V gene's germline CDR1 is SEHNR and CDR2 FQNEAQ (reference sequence). CDR3 DNA: TGTGCCAGCAGCCGCCAGGGAATAGATACGCAGTATTTT. This gives the protein CASSRQGIDTQYF.

This clonotype showed up many times. The V gene is TRBV6-1, the J gene TRBJ1-3, with TRBD1 matching over 7 bases. V dropped 8 bases and J dropped 2; count of bases not matched to a gene: 9. The CDR3 is 15 residues long. Germline values: CDR1 MNHNS, CDR2 SASEGT. In DNA form, the CDR3 reads TGTGCCAGCGGACGGTCCGGGACAGCTGGAAACACCATATATTTT. This gives the protein CASGRSGTAGNTIYF.

This chain connects TRBV9 to TRBJ2-3; tentative D call: TRBD2 (6 bases). The CDR3 covers 15 residues. Trimming removed 2 bases from V and 4 bases from J, with 14 bases in between. Germline V lookup: CDR1 SGDLS, CDR2 YYNGEE. The CDR3 DNA sequence: TGTGCCAGCAGCGTCGCCGAGGGAGGTGCAGATACGCAGTATTTT. Its protein is CASSVAEGGADTQYF. The variable domain in full, with the rest retrieved from reference TRBV9 and TRBJ2-3, is DSGVTQTPKHLITATGQRVTLRCSPRSGDLSVYWYQQSLDQGLQFLIQYYNGEERAKGNILERFSAQQFPDLHSELNLSSLELGDSALYFCASSVAEGGADTQYFGPGTRLTVL.

This clonotype was counted only a few times. This chain joins TRBV5-1 and TRBJ1-1, with D perhaps TRBD1 (5 bases). The germline CDR1 and CDR2 sequences are SGHRS and YFSETQ. Trimming shortened V by 4 bases and J by 5 bases, and 9 bases separated the two germline ends. This CDR3 has 12 residues. The CDR3 DNA reads TGCGCCAGCAGCGCCGACAGTACTGAAGCTTTCTTT. Translation: CASSADSTEAFF.

This clonotype was counted only a few times. V and J are TRBV2 and TRBJ2-1, with D perhaps matching TRBD1 or TRBD2 (5 bases each). This CDR3 has 11 amino acids. From germline, CDR1 is SNHLY and CDR2 FYNNEI. Trimming took 7 bases from V and 9 from J, leaving 10 bases between them. The CDR3 protein is CASIGGVEQFF. The DNA for the CDR3 is TGTGCCAGCATTGGGGGTGTTGAGCAGTTCTTC.

This clonotype was counted ten times or more. V is TRBV18 and J is TRBJ1-3; tentatively, D is TRBD1 (5 bases). CDR1 is KGHSH, CDR2 LQKENI, per germline. V lost 3 bases and J lost 3, with 12 bases in between. The CDR3 has 15 residues. The CDR3 loop reads CASSPRGTHGNTIYF. As DNA, the CDR3 is TGTGCCAGCTCACCTCGCGGGACTCATGGAAACACCATATATTTT. Complete variable domain (other parts from reference TRBV18 and TRBJ1-3): NAGVMQNPRHLVRRRGQEARLRCSPMKGHSHVYWYRQLPEEGLKFMVYLQKENIIDESGMPKERFSAEFPKEGPSILRIQQVVRGDSAAYFCASSPRGTHGNTIYFGEGSWLTVV.

Only a few counts were recorded for this clonotype. The rearrangement links TRBV13 to TRBJ1-5; a possible D gene is TRBD1 (6 bases). Trimming took off 0 bases at V and 7 bases at J, with 13 bases between the two ends. The V gene's germline CDR1 is PRHDT and CDR2 FYEKMQ (reference sequence). The CDR3 is 15 residues long. CDR3 region: CASSLGSTGRQPQHF. The CDR3 region has the DNA TGTGCCAGCAGCTTAGGTTCCACAGGGCGACAGCCCCAGCATTTT.

The V call is TRBV6-5, the J call TRBJ2-1, with 12 bases fitting TRBD2. The V segment lost 1 base and the J segment 10 bases; nucleotides outside the gene matches: 5. Germline CDR1 is MNHEY and CDR2 is SVGAGI. The CDR3 has 15 amino acids. For the CDR3, the DNA is TGTGCCAGCAGTTACTTTCGGACTAGCGGGACCGAGCAGTTCTTC. Translating gives CASSYFRTSGTEQFF.

The chain has TRBV20-1 and TRBJ2-5; TRBD1 is a possible D gene (6 bases). The CDR3 is made up of 14 amino acids. CDR1 is DFQATT, CDR2 SNEGSKA, per germline (reference sequence). The V gene lost 5 bases and the J gene lost 4 bases, with 17 bases spanning the gap. CDR3 residues: CSAPLTGRPETQYF. The CDR3 DNA follows: TGCAGTGCTCCCCTCACAGGGAGACCAGAGACCCAGTACTTC.

This clonotype was seen a handful of times. The chain combines TRBV20-1 with TRBJ1-5; tentative D call: TRBD1 (5 bases). V was trimmed by 6 bases and J by 4 bases, leaving 13 bases between them. The CDR3 length is 13 residues. CDR1 is DFQATT and CDR2 is SNEGSKA in the germline V gene (reference sequence). Here the CDR3 DNA reads TGCAGTGCGATCGACAGCCAGAATCAGCCCCAGCATTTT. The encoded protein is CSAIDSQNQPQHF.

This clonotype was detected only a few times. The chain has TRBV11-3 and TRBJ2-5; D is perhaps TRBD1 (6 bases). The CDR3 totals 13 residues. Trimming pared 3 bases from V and 4 bases from J, leaving 9 bases between. Germline loops: CDR1 SGHNT, CDR2 YENEEA. The CDR3 reads CASSLYRAETQYF. As DNA, the CDR3 is TGTGCCAGCAGCTTGTACAGGGCAGAGACCCAGTACTTC.

The V and J genes are TRBV7-9 and TRBJ2-5; D ambiguous. The V gene's germline CDR1 is SEHNR and CDR2 FQNEAQ (reference sequence). This CDR3 has 17 amino acids. V gave up 1 base and J gave up 3 bases, with 18 bases separating them. CDR3 residues: CASSLDGLTYPEETQYF. The CDR3 nucleotides are TGTGCCAGCAGCTTAGATGGGTTGACTTATCCTGAAGAGACCCAGTACTTC.

At least ten counts were recorded for this clonotype. The chain joins TRBV19 to TRBJ1-5; D remains ambiguous. CDR3 length equals 15 residues. Germline V CDR1 and CDR2: LNHDA, SQIVND (reference sequence). V lost 9 bases and J lost 2, with 17 bases in between. The CDR3 nucleotides are TGTGCCAGCAGCCAAGGAGCGTGGGGCAATCAGCCCCAGCATTTT. Translating it yields CASSQGAWGNQPQHF.

The chain combines TRBV23-1 with TRBJ2-1; D unclear. TRBV23-1 is identified as an open reading frame with a role that is uncertain. With 3 bases removed from V and 8 bases from J, the gap between germline ends came to 20 bases. This CDR3 spans 16 amino acids. The CDR3, as DNA: TGCGCCAGCAGTCAGGCTTGGACGGTACTTCTCTATGAGCAGTTCTTC. Its translation: CASSQAWTVLLYEQFF.

The J gene is TRBJ2-3, the V gene TRBV19; the D gene is possibly TRBD1 (6 bases). CDR1 and CDR2 from the germline V gene are LNHDA and SQIVND (reference sequence). The CDR3 sequence is 16 residues long. The ends were cut back, 1 base at V and 4 bases at J, with 15 bases in the middle. This CDR3 reads CASSIGTAPSSDTQYF. The CDR3 DNA reads as TGTGCCAGTAGTATAGGGACAGCTCCTTCGTCAGATACGCAGTATTTT.

This clonotype was detected only a few times. V usage is TRBV12-3 or TRBV12-4 and J usage is TRBJ1-2, with D possibly TRBD1 on 6 matching bases. This CDR3 has 12 residues. Trimming stripped 3 bases from V and 6 bases from J, with 8 bases between. The chain's CDR3 is CASSFRGDGYTF. The CDR3 DNA is TGTGCCAGCAGTTTCAGGGGTGATGGCTACACCTTC.

The DNA of the CDR3 is TGTGCCACCAGCAGAGACCCGCCAGCGGGGGCATACAATGAGCAGTTCTTC. The encoded protein is CATSRDPPAGAYNEQFF. The chain employs TRBV15 and TRBJ2-1; 8 bases match TRBD2. The J segment lost 4 bases and the V segment lost 0 bases, leaving 8 bases of the junction unmatched. Germline V CDR1 and CDR2: LNHNV, YYDKDF (reference sequence). The CDR3 extends over 17 amino acids.

This clonotype was picked up many times. V usage is TRBV18 and J usage is TRBJ1-1; tentative D call: TRBD1 (6 bases). The germline V gene has CDR1 KGHSH and CDR2 LQKENI. Trimming stripped 4 bases from V and 11 bases from J, with 14 bases between. This CDR3 comprises 12 residues. The CDR3 sequence is CASSRTQGSAFF. The CDR3, as DNA: TGTGCCAGCTCACGAACACAGGGTTCGGCTTTCTTT.

V usage is TRBV28 and J usage is TRBJ1-3; D uncertain. The CDR3 is 14 residues long. Trimming pared 6 bases from V and 1 base from J, leaving 10 bases between. The germline V gene has CDR1 MDHEN and CDR2 SYDVKM. The DNA of the CDR3 is TGTGCCAGCAGGAAGACGGCATCTGGAAACACCATATATTTT. Translation gives CASRKTASGNTIYF. Full variable domain (missing parts from reference TRBV28 and TRBJ1-3): DVKVTQSSRYLVKRTGEKVFLECVQDMDHENMFWYRQDPGLGLRLIYFSYDVKMKEKGDIPEGYSVSREKKERFSLILESASTNQTSMYLCASRKTASGNTIYFGEGSWLTVV.

In this sample, this clonotype turned up a few times. V is TRBV6-5 and J is TRBJ1-3; maybe TRBD1 (6 bases). The CDR3 loop spans 15 amino acids. Trimming pared 4 bases from V and 2 bases from J, leaving 12 bases between. Germline CDR1 MNHEY, CDR2 SVGAGI. CDR3 nucleotide sequence: TGTGCCAGCAGTTGGTCACAGGGAACTGGAAACACCATATATTTT. Translation gives CASSWSQGTGNTIYF.

This chain links TRBV25-1 with TRBJ1-6; 7 bases are a match to TRBD1. The J segment lost 4 bases and the V segment lost 6 bases, leaving 6 bases of the junction unmatched. The CDR3 has 15 amino acids. Germline values: CDR1 MGHDK, CDR2 SYGVNS. This chain's CDR3 is CASSAPGQYNSPLHF. CDR3 DNA sequence: TGTGCCAGCAGCGCTCCGGGACAGTATAATTCACCCCTCCACTTT.

This clonotype was found a few times. The V gene is TRBV7-9, the J gene TRBJ1-4; a possible D gene is TRBD1 (6 bases). The CDR3 runs to 15 residues. The germline V gene encodes CDR1 SEHNR and CDR2 FQNEAQ (reference sequence). Trimming pared 3 bases from V and 5 bases from J, leaving 13 bases between. The CDR3 is CASSLPGHLNEKLFF. The CDR3 DNA is TGTGCCAGCAGCTTGCCGGGACACCTAAATGAAAAACTGTTTTTT.

This clonotype has a count of ten or more. The gene calls are TRBV7-8 and TRBJ1-2; D is ambiguous. The V gene's germline CDR1 is SGHVS and CDR2 FQNEAQ. V was pared by 7 bases and J by 7 bases, with 13 bases between. The CDR3 has 12 residues. CDR3: CASTPLSGGYTF. CDR3 DNA sequence: TGTGCCAGCACCCCCCTTTCGGGTGGCTACACCTTC.

This clonotype was observed at least ten times. V gene TRBV28 combines with J gene TRBJ1-1; maybe TRBD1 (6 bases). V shed 7 bases and J shed 5 bases, with 14 bases lying between them. The CDR3 is 13 residues long. Germline CDR1 is MDHEN and CDR2 is SYDVKM. CDR3 protein: CASTRGRGTEAFF. CDR3 bases: TGTGCCAGCACCCGGGGGCGAGGTACTGAAGCTTTCTTT.

The V gene is TRBV7-9, the J gene TRBJ2-3, with 8 bases lining up with TRBD1. CDR3 length equals 16 residues. Looked up from germline, CDR1 is SEHNR and CDR2 is FQNEAQ (reference sequence). Trimming at V came to 3 bases and at J to 1 base, leaving 6 bases not matched to a gene. The CDR3 spells CASSFSPGQGTDTQYF. For the CDR3, the DNA is TGTGCCAGCAGCTTTTCACCGGGACAGGGCACAGATACGCAGTATTTT.

This clonotype has more than one count but fewer than ten. The chain uses TRBV28 and TRBJ2-3; maybe TRBD1 (5 bases). This CDR3 is 15 amino acids long. The V gene lost 4 bases and the J gene lost 0 bases, with 11 bases spanning the gap. Per germline, CDR1 MDHEN and CDR2 SYDVKM. DNA of the CDR3: TGTGCCAGCAGTTCCCAGACAGTTAGCACAGATACGCAGTATTTT. This codes for CASSSQTVSTDTQYF.

The rearrangement links TRBV5-1 to TRBJ1-2, with TRBD1 identical over 7 bases. With 3 bases clipped from V and 8 bases from J, the junction kept 13 bases outside the gene matches. CDR1 and CDR2 (germline): SGHRS, YFSETQ. The CDR3 sequence is 15 residues long. CDR3 coding DNA: TGCGCCAGCAGCTCCTCTCATCTACAGGGGAAAGGCTACACCTTC. Translation gives CASSSSHLQGKGYTF.

This clonotype was counted between two and nine times. This chain uses TRBV3-1 with TRBJ2-5, with 9 bases fitting TRBD1. The CDR3 sequence is 16 residues long. The V segment lost 3 bases and the J segment 4 bases; nucleotides outside the gene matches: 9. The V gene's germline CDR1 is LGHDT and CDR2 YNNKEL (reference sequence). CDR3 protein: CASSHKGTGRRETQYF. The CDR3 DNA reads TGTGCCAGCAGCCATAAGGGGACAGGGAGGCGAGAGACCCAGTACTTC.